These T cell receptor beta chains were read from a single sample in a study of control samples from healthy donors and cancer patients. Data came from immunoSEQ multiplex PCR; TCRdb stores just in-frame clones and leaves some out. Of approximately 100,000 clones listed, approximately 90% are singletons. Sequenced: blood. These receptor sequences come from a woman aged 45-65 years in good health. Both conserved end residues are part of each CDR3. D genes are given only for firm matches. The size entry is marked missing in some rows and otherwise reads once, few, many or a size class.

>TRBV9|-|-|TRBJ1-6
TGTGCCAGCAGCGTAGCGCCCAAGTCTAATTCACCCCTCCACTTT
CASSVAPKSNSPLHF
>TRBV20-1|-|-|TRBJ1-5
TGCAGTGCTAGTAGGACGGCTCGTAGCAATCAGCCCCAGCATTTT
CSASRTARSNQPQHF
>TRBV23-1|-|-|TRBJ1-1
TGCGCCAGCAGTCGATCCGGTTGTCTTGGCACTGAAGCTTTCTTT
CASSRSGCLGTEAFF
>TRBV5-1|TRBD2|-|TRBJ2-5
TGCGCCAGCAGCTTGGCCGCGGGAGGGCTGGTAGAGACCCAGTACTTC
CASSLAAGGLVETQYF
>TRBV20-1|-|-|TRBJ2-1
TGCAGTGCTAGTAGGCGGGCCGACAATGAGCAGTTCTTC
CSASRRADNEQFF
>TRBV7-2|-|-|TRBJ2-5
TGTGCCAGCAGCCCCGGTCCGGCACAAGAGACCCAGTACTTC
CASSPGPAQETQYF
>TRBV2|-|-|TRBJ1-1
TGTGCCAGCAGTGAATGGATGAACACTGAAGCTTTCTTT
CASSEWMNTEAFF
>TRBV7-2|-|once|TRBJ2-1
TGTGCCAGCAGCTTTTCTCGGATAGCGGCCGACAATGAGCAGTTCTTC
CASSFSRIAADNEQFF
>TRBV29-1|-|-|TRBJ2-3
TGCAGCGTTGTCGTAGATACGCAGTATTTT
CSVVVDTQYF
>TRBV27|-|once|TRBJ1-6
TGTGCCAGCAGTCCCACGAAGTCCTATAATTCACCCCTCCACTTT
CASSPTKSYNSPLHF
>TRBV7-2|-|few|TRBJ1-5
TGTGCCAGCAGCTTACGCCGGGGCAATCAGCCCCAGCATTTT
CASSLRRGNQPQHF
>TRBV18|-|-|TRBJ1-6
TGTGCCAGCTCATCCGAATCTTCACCCCTCCACTTT
CASSSESSPLHF
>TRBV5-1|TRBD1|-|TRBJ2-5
TGCGCCAGCAGCTTTCTCGGGACAGACCAAGAGACCCAGTACTTC
CASSFLGTDQETQYF
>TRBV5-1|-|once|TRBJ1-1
TGCGCCAGCAGCTTAGATCCCACTGAAGCTTTCTTT
CASSLDPTEAFF
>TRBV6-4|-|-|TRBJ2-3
TGTGCCAGCAGTGACTACGGGGGCCCATCCGATACGCAGTATTTT
CASSDYGGPSDTQYF
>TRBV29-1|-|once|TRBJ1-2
TGCAGCGTGACGACTGATGCAGGGCAGTATTCTGGCTACACCTTC
CSVTTDAGQYSGYTF
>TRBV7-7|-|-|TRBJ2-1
TGTGCCAGCAGCCTAACCTCCCTGAGTGAGCAGTTCTTC
CASSLTSLSEQFF
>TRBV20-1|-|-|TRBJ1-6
TGCAGTGCTATTGAGTCTGGTTCACCCCTCCACTTT
CSAIESGSPLHF
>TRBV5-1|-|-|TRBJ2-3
TGCGCCAGCAGCCCGTACCTGAGCACAGATACGCAGTATTTT
CASSPYLSTDTQYF
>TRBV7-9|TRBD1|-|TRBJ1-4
TGTGCCAGCAGCTCGATCAAGAACAGGGGCGGAAATGAAAAACTGTTTTTT
CASSSIKNRGGNEKLFF
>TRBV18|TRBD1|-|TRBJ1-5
TGTGCCAGCTCACCAAGACAGGGTCTAAGCAATCAGCCCCAGCATTTT
CASSPRQGLSNQPQHF
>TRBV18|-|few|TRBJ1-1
TGTGCCAGCTCATTGGACTCCCGGAACACTGAAGCTTTCTTT
CASSLDSRNTEAFF